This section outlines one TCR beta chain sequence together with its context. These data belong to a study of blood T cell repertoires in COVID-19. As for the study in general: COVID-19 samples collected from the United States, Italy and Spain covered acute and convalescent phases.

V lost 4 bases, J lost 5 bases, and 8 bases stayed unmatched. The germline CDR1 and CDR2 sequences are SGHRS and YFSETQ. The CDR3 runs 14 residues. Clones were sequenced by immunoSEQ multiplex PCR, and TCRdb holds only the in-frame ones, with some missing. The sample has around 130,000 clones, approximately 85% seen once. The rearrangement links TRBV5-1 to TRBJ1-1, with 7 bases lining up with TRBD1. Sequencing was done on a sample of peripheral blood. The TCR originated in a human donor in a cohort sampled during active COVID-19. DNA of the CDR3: TGCGCCAGCAGCGTATACAGGGGAAGGACTGAAGCTTTCTTT. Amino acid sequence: CASSVYRGRTEAFF.